The sequence of this T cell receptor beta chain was determined in a study of cytomegalovirus exposure and HLA in healthy donors. Study-level points and caveats: The CMV antigen specificity of three CMV-associated chains was confirmed through in vitro analysis. The study recorded more than 150 TCR beta chains that were cytomegalovirus-associated.

Concerning this clone itself: The antigen is undetermined.

The PCR employed 60 Vbeta primers together with 13 Jbeta primers. The method was immunoSEQ multiplex PCR; TCRdb's version includes in-frame clones alone and lacks a portion of them. The data contain approximately 190,000 clones, 75% to 90% of them singletons. This CDR3 has 12 residues. Germline CDR1 is KGHSH and CDR2 is LQKENI. V was pared by 3 bases and J by 5 bases, with 7 bases between. The origin of this receptor is a woman in her fifties or sixties in good health and CMV-seropositive. Sequencing was carried out using PBMCs. The chain joins TRBV18 to TRBJ1-1; D ambiguous. CDR3 region: CASSPLRTEAFF. CDR3 nucleotides: TGTGCCAGCTCACCCCTCAGGACTGAAGCTTTCTTT.